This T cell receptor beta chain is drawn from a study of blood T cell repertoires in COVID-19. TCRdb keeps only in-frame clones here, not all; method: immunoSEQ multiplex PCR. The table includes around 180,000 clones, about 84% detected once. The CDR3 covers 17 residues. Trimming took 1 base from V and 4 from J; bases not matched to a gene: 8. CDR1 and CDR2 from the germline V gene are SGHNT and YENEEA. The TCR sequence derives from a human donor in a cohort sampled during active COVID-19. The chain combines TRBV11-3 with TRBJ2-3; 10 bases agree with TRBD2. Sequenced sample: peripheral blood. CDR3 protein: CASSLGSGGAVADTQYF. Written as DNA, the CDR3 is TGTGCCAGCAGCTTAGGAAGCGGGGGGGCCGTAGCAGATACGCAGTATTTT.